These 23 T cell receptor beta chains share one sample of origin, sequenced in a study of CD8+ T cells in alopecia areata. cDNA reverse transcribed from extracted RNA served as the sequencing template. Clones were sequenced by immunoSEQ multiplex PCR, and TCRdb holds only the in-frame ones, with some missing. This sample yields approximately 100,000 clones, of which roughly 50% are seen a single time; 8% to 10% belongs to the top ten. The sequencing input was CD4+ T cells sorted from blood. The receptor set was obtained from a human donor in good health.

Comment on this clone: The sample contains more than one DNA sequence encoding this CDR3. The gene calls are TRBV4-3 and TRBJ2-3; D is ambiguous. The CDR3 totals 14 residues. Germline V CDR1 and CDR2: LGHNA, YSLEER. V lost 0 bases to trimming and J lost 3 bases, with 7 bases between them. This chain's CDR3 is CASSQDRSTDTQYF. CDR3 coding DNA: TGCGCCAGCAGCCAAGATCGGTCGACAGATACGCAGTATTTT.

In nucleotides, the CDR3 is TGTGCCAGCAGCTTAGACAGGATAAACACTGAAGCTTTCTTT. The encoded protein is CASSLDRINTEAFF. V usage is TRBV7-2 and J usage is TRBJ1-1, with a possible D match to TRBD1 (5 bases). The length of the CDR3 is 14 residues. Germline CDR1 is SGHTA and CDR2 is FQGNSA. V was clipped by 1 base and J by 2 bases, with 8 bases between them.

The chain combines TRBV2 with TRBJ2-2, with a possible D match to TRBD1 (6 bases). Germline loops: CDR1 SNHLY, CDR2 FYNNEI. The CDR3 covers 14 residues. Trimming removed 2 bases at V and 4 bases at J, with 8 bases between. CDR3 coding DNA: TGTGCCAGCAGTGAACAGGGGAGCACCGGGGAGCTGTTTTTT. Protein: CASSEQGSTGELFF. Based on the CDR3 plus reference TRBV2 and TRBJ2-2, the full variable domain is EPEVTQTPSHQVTQMGQEVILRCVPISNHLYFYWYRQILGQKVEFLVSFYNNEISEKSEIFDDQFSVERPDGSNFTLKIRSTKLEDSAMYFCASSEQGSTGELFFGEGSRLTVL.

V gene TRBV28 combines with J gene TRBJ1-6, with TRBD1 as a possible D gene (5 bases). CDR1 MDHEN and CDR2 SYDVKM come from the germline V gene. V lost 6 bases and J 7 bases, leaving 10 bases between the germline ends. CDR3 length: 13 residues. Here the CDR3 reads CASSRVDNSPLHF. CDR3 coding DNA: TGTGCCAGCAGCAGGGTTGACAATTCACCCCTCCACTTT.

This clone was picked up a small number of times. The chain couples TRBV7-2 to TRBJ2-3; a possible D gene is TRBD2 (6 bases). Germline assignment: CDR1 SGHTA and CDR2 FQGNSA. The CDR3 covers 14 residues. Trimming stripped 3 bases from V and 4 bases from J, with 11 bases between. CDR3 sequence (DNA): TGTGCCAGCAGCTTGGGGACTTCCCCAGATACGCAGTATTTT. This translates into CASSLGTSPDTQYF. Combining the CDR3 with reference TRBV7-2 and TRBJ2-3 gives the whole variable domain GAGVSQSPSNKVTEKGKDVELRCDPISGHTALYWYRQSLGQGLEFLIYFQGNSAPDKSGLPSDRFSAERTGGSVSTLTIQRTQQEDSAVYLCASSLGTSPDTQYFGPGTRLTVL.

The chain joins TRBV7-2 to TRBJ2-3, with TRBD2 matching over 7 bases. V gave up 5 bases and J gave up 6 bases; unmatched junction bases: 8. The germline gives CDR1 SGHTA, CDR2 FQGNSA. The CDR3 loop spans 14 amino acids. In nucleotides, the CDR3 is TGTGCCAGCAGCCTCGGGACTAACGTTGATACGCAGTATTTT. Translation: CASSLGTNVDTQYF. The full variable domain, with the rest looked up from reference TRBV7-2 and TRBJ2-3, is GAGVSQSPSNKVTEKGKDVELRCDPISGHTALYWYRQSLGQGLEFLIYFQGNSAPDKSGLPSDRFSAERTGGSVSTLTIQRTQQEDSAVYLCASSLGTNVDTQYFGPGTRLTVL.

The chain has TRBV7-9 and TRBJ1-5; D is ambiguous. Germline assignment: CDR1 SEHNR and CDR2 FQNEAQ (reference sequence). V was trimmed by 5 bases and J by 2 bases, leaving 13 bases between them. The CDR3 sequence is 15 residues long. The chain's CDR3 is CASSPPGNGNQPQHF. The CDR3 DNA sequence: TGTGCCAGCAGCCCCCCGGGAAATGGCAATCAGCCCCAGCATTTT. The complete variable domain, with remaining parts taken from reference TRBV7-9 and TRBJ1-5, reads DTGVSQNPRHKITKRGQNVTFRCDPISEHNRLYWYRQTLGQGPEFLTYFQNEAQLEKSRLLSDRFSAERPKGSFSTLEIQRTEQGDSAMYLCASSPPGNGNQPQHFGDGTRLSIL.

This chain links TRBV9 with TRBJ1-1, with D possibly matching TRBD1 (5 bases). In germline, CDR1 is SGDLS, CDR2 YYNGEE. This CDR3 spans 15 amino acids. Trimming removed 3 bases at V and 3 bases at J, with 15 bases between. In DNA, the CDR3 is TGTGCCAGCAGCGCATTCGGGGACGGGGACACTGAAGCTTTCTTT. It yields the protein CASSAFGDGDTEAFF.

In DNA, the CDR3 is TGCGCCAGCAGCTTGGATCCTCTAGCGGGCCGGGGAGATACGCAGTATTTT. It is translated as CASSLDPLAGRGDTQYF. The chain couples TRBV5-1 to TRBJ2-3; TRBD2 matches at 8 bases. From germline, CDR1 is SGHRS and CDR2 YFSETQ. The V gene end was trimmed by 0 bases and the J gene end by 5 bases; junction bases not matched to a gene: 11. There are 17 residues in the CDR3.

V gene TRBV30 combines with J gene TRBJ1-5; D unresolved. The CDR3 loop spans 13 amino acids. Germline CDR1 and CDR2: GTSNPN and SVGIG (reference sequence). V lost 2 bases and J 7 bases, leaving 12 bases between the germline ends. CDR3: CAWSLQDHQPQHF. The CDR3 DNA reads as TGTGCCTGGAGTCTGCAGGACCACCAGCCCCAGCATTTT. The whole variable domain, remainder taken from reference TRBV30 and TRBJ1-5, is SQTIHQWPATLVQPVGSPLSLECTVEGTSNPNLYWYRQAAGRGLQLLFYSVGIGQISSEVPQNLSASRPQDRQFILSSKKLLLSDSGFYLCAWSLQDHQPQHFGDGTRLSIL.

V and J are TRBV5-4 and TRBJ2-3; D unresolved. V was trimmed by 1 base and J by 4 bases, leaving 10 bases between them. Germline V gives CDR1 SGHNT, CDR2 YYREEE (reference sequence). This CDR3 has 14 amino acids. The CDR3 spells CASSLSSRADTQYF. The CDR3 nucleotides read TGTGCCAGCAGCTTGTCCTCTAGGGCAGATACGCAGTATTTT.

The rearrangement links TRBV30 to TRBJ1-4; maybe TRBD1 (5 bases). V shed 0 bases and J shed 7 bases, with 6 bases lying between them. The germline V gene has CDR1 GTSNPN and CDR2 SVGIG (reference sequence). This CDR3 has 12 residues. This CDR3 is CAWSVQGEKLFF. The CDR3 nucleotides are TGTGCCTGGAGTGTCCAGGGTGAAAAACTGTTTTTT.

CDR3 sequence reads: CASSPPGRSGGLDTQYF. In nucleotides, the CDR3 is TGTGCCAGCTCACCCCCCGGGAGGAGCGGGGGATTAGATACGCAGTATTTT. The genes are TRBV18 and TRBJ2-3; 8 bases are a match to TRBD2. Germline trimming cut 3 bases from V and 5 bases from J; bases unmatched to any gene: 13. This CDR3 spans 17 amino acids. Germline V gene data show CDR1 as KGHSH and CDR2 as LQKENI.

The genes are TRBV15 and TRBJ2-7, with D hard to call. Germline assignment: CDR1 LNHNV and CDR2 YYDKDF (reference sequence). This CDR3 has 15 residues. V was clipped by 5 bases and J by 0 bases, with 14 bases between them. CDR3 loop: CATSLRAPSSYEQYF. The CDR3 DNA reads as TGTGCCACCAGCCTTAGGGCCCCGAGCTCCTACGAGCAGTACTTC. The whole variable domain, filled in from reference TRBV15 and TRBJ2-7, reads DAMVIQNPRYQVTQFGKPVTLSCSQTLNHNVMYWYQQKSSQAPKLLFHYYDKDFNNEADTPDNFQSRRPNTSFCFLDIRSPGLGDTAMYLCATSLRAPSSYEQYFGPGTRLTVT.

The gene calls are TRBV28 and TRBJ1-2; no clear D gene. Germline-derived CDR1 and CDR2 are MDHEN and SYDVKM. V shed 7 bases and J shed 3 bases, with 12 bases lying between them. The CDR3 loop spans 13 amino acids. CDR3 amino acids: CASTPSRYYGYTF. In DNA, the CDR3 is TGTGCCAGCACACCTTCACGGTACTATGGCTACACCTTC.

Only a few counts were recorded for this clone. The chain links TRBV5-1 to TRBJ1-1; possibly TRBD1 for D (6 bases). Trimming removed 1 base from V and 5 bases from J, with 9 bases in between. From germline, CDR1 is SGHRS and CDR2 YFSETQ. This CDR3 has 13 residues. For the CDR3, the DNA is TGCGCCAGCAGCTTGACAGGGAAGACTGAAGCTTTCTTT. Its protein is CASSLTGKTEAFF.

Only a few counts were recorded for this clone. The gene calls are TRBV7-9 and TRBJ1-2; no clear D gene. The CDR3 is 12 amino acids. Germline V gene sequence: CDR1 SEHNR, CDR2 FQNEAQ (reference sequence). Trimming left V 5 bases short and J 4 bases short, with 8 bases between. CDR3 sequence reads: CASSGVGYGYTF. CDR3 sequence (DNA): TGTGCCAGCAGCGGGGTGGGCTATGGCTACACCTTC.

This clone showed up just a few times. J is TRBJ2-1 and V is TRBV11-2; no reliable D call. Trimming took 5 bases from V and 3 from J, leaving 5 bases between them. This CDR3 is 12 amino acids long. Germline V gene data show CDR1 as SGHAT and CDR2 as FQNNGV. In DNA, the CDR3 is TGTGCCAGCAGCGTAAGCTACAATGAGCAGTTCTTC. It specifies CASSVSYNEQFF.

V usage is TRBV5-1 and J usage is TRBJ2-1, with unresolved D. With 4 bases removed from V and 9 bases from J, the gap between germline ends came to 14 bases. Per the germline V gene, CDR1 is SGHRS and CDR2 is YFSETQ. The CDR3 length is 13 residues. The CDR3 nucleotides read TGCGCCAGCAGCCTAATCCCGGAGCGTGAGCAGTTCTTC. Amino acids: CASSLIPEREQFF.

This chain links TRBV29-1 with TRBJ1-2; D is perhaps TRBD1 (5 bases). Germline assignment: CDR1 SQVTM and CDR2 ANQGSEA. The V end lost 7 bases, the J end lost 0 bases, and 12 bases lay between the germline ends. The CDR3 is 13 amino acids. The CDR3 protein is CSAIPTANYGYTF. In DNA form, the CDR3 reads TGCAGCGCCATACCGACAGCTAACTATGGCTACACCTTC.

V gene TRBV11-1 combines with J gene TRBJ2-3; 7 nucleotides line up with TRBD1. The ends lost 2 bases at V and 6 bases at J; junction bases unmatched: 2. Looked up from germline, CDR1 is SGHAT and CDR2 is FQDESV (reference sequence). This CDR3 spans 13 amino acids. The CDR3 loop reads CASSLNRGDTQYF. The CDR3 DNA follows: TGTGCCAGCAGCTTAAACAGGGGTGATACGCAGTATTTT. Complete variable domain (other parts from reference TRBV11-1 and TRBJ2-3): EAEVAQSPRYKITEKSQAVAFWCDPISGHATLYWYRQILGQGPELLVQFQDESVVDDSQLPKDRFSAERLKGVDSTLKIQPAELGDSAMYLCASSLNRGDTQYFGPGTRLTVL.

This chain joins TRBV25-1 and TRBJ2-5; D tentatively fits TRBD1 or TRBD2 (5 bases each). The CDR3 sequence is 15 residues long. CDR1 and CDR2 (germline): MGHDK, SYGVNS. The V and J ends lost 10 bases and 5 bases respectively, with 23 bases between them. CDR3 sequence reads: CANSSLTVTGETQYF. The CDR3 DNA follows: TGTGCCAACAGCTCCCTGACAGTAACGGGGGAGACCCAGTACTTC.

The J gene is TRBJ2-3, the V gene TRBV12-5; D unresolved. Germline V gene sequence: CDR1 LGHNT, CDR2 FRNRAP. This CDR3 is 14 amino acids long. Between the trimmed V and J ends, which lost 2 bases and 2 bases, there was a span of 8 bases. The CDR3 region has the DNA TGTGCTAGTGGTTTGCCCCCCATCACAGATACGCAGTATTTT. Its protein is CASGLPPITDTQYF.